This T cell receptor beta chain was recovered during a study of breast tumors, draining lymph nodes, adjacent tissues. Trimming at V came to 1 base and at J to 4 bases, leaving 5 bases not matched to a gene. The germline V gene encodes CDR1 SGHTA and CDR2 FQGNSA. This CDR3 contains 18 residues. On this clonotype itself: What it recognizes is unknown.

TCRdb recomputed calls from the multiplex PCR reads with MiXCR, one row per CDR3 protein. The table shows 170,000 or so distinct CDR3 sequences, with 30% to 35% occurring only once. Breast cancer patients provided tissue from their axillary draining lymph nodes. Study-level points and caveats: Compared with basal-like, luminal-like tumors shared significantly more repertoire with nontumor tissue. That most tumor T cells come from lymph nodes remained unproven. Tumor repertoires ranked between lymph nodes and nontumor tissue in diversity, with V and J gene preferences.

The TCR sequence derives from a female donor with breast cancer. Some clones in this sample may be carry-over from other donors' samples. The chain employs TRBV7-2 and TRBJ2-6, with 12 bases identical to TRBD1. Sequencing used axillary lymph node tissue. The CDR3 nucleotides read TGTGCCAGCAGCTTAGAGGGACAGGGGGCGCAAGGGGCCAACGTCCTGACTTTC. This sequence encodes CASSLEGQGAQGANVLTF.